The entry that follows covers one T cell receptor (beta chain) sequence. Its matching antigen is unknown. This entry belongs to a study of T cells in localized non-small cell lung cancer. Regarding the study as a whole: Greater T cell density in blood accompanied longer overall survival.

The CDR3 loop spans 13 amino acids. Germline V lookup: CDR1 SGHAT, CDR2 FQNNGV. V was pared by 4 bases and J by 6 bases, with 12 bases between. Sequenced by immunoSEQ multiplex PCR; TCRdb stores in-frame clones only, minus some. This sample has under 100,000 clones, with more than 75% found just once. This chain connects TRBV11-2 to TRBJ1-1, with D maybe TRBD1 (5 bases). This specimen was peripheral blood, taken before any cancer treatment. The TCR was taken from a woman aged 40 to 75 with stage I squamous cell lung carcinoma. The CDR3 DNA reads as TGTGCCAGCAGCTCGTCGAGGGGCGCTGAAGCTTTCTTT. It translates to CASSSSRGAEAFF.